This T cell receptor (beta chain) was documented in a study of cytomegalovirus exposure and HLA in healthy donors. Study as a whole: The same platform used for the approximately 670 first-cohort repertoires was also used for the roughly 120 validation repertoires, as a later analysis reported.

About this clone itself: No antigen is known for it.

Assay used: immunoSEQ multiplex PCR; TCRdb lists only in-frame clones, some missing. The table lists about 120,000 clones, approximately 86% of them singletons, with approximately 4.5% in the top ten. Germline V gene lookup returns CDR1 MNHEY and CDR2 SMNVEV (reference sequence). The CDR3 is made up of 12 amino acids. Trimming took off 2 bases at V and 8 bases at J, with 9 bases between the two ends. Findings and limits, study-wide: TCR beta chains numbering some 160 were designated cytomegalovirus-associated. Among TCR sequences, most were rare, though some public TCRs appeared in many donors.

The chain carries TRBV27 and TRBJ1-1; D remains ambiguous. This receptor was taken from a man aged 18 to 35 in good health and CMV-seropositive. The source material was PBMCs. The CDR3: CASSLPGMEAFF. In nucleotides, the CDR3 is TGTGCCAGCAGTTTACCGGGGATGGAAGCTTTCTTT.